This paragraph covers one T cell receptor (beta chain) sequence. The data stem from a study of blood T cell repertoires in COVID-19. Background on the study: The origin of the acute and convalescent COVID-19 samples was the United States, Italy and Spain. T cells, B-cell-depleted T cells, or PBMCs supplied cDNA or gDNA.

Authors' processing steps: From reference gene primer amplification, estimates of nucleated cell counts were derived. Profiling relied on immunoSEQ multiplex PCR, and the TCRdb table lists in-frame clones only, not all of them. V and J calls and clone size follow that table, whereas D and trimming were derived from the DNA. The sample has about 210,000 clones; about four fifths are singletons. This CDR3 contains 14 residues. The germline CDR1 and CDR2 sequences are LGHNA and YSLEER. V gave up 3 bases and J gave up 8 bases; unmatched junction bases: 5. The sequenced sample consisted of peripheral blood. This TCR came from a woman aged 40 to 50 with active or convalescent COVID-19. The chain combines TRBV4-3 with TRBJ2-1, with 9 bases that match TRBD1. CDR3 DNA sequence: TGCGCCAGCAGCCATGGGACAGGGAGCCATGAGCAGTTCTTC. Translation gives CASSHGTGSHEQFF.